This T cell receptor (beta chain) comes out of a study of blood T cell repertoires in COVID-19. Study-level background: COVID-19 samples from acute and convalescent phases originated in the United States, Italy and Spain. PBMCs, B-cell-depleted T cells, or T cells were the source of the cDNA or gDNA that made up the material.

As originally analysed: Nucleated cell number was recorded as an estimate derived from reference gene primer amplification. Clones were read by immunoSEQ multiplex PCR, and TCRdb kept only the in-frame ones, dropping some. The V and J calls and clone size are taken from that table; D and trimming were inferred from the DNA. Among about 200,000 clones listed, about 88% were seen once. The CDR3 loop spans 16 amino acids. CDR1 LGHDT and CDR2 YNNKEL come from the germline V gene (reference sequence). V was pared by 4 bases and J by 2 bases, with 15 bases between. This TCR came from a woman aged 45-65 years with COVID-19, enrolled during active disease. The material sequenced was peripheral blood. V and J are TRBV3-1 (or the pseudogene TRBV3-2) and TRBJ2-1; D unclear. Here the CDR3 DNA reads TGTGCCAGCAGCCCCCGACTGAGCCCGGCCTACAATGAGCAGTTCTTC. It translates to CASSPRLSPAYNEQFF.